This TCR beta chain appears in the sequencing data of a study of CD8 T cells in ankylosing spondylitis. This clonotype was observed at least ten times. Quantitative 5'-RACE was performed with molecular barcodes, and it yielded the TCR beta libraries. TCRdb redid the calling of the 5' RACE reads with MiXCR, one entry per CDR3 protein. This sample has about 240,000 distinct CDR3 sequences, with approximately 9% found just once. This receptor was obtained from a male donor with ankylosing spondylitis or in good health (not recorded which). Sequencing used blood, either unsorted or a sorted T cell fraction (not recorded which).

The CDR3 loop is CSARGRGDNEQFF. CDR3 DNA: TGCAGTGCTAGAGGACGGGGGGACAATGAGCAGTTCTTC. V gene TRBV20-1 combines with J gene TRBJ2-1; 7 positions agree with TRBD2. The CDR3 has 13 residues. The junction had 2 bases not matched to a gene; V was cut back by 1 base and J by 5 bases. CDR1 is DFQATT, CDR2 SNEGSKA, per germline (reference sequence).